This T cell receptor (beta chain) came from a study of cytomegalovirus exposure and HLA in healthy donors (dated by TCRdb to 2016 to 2017). Regarding the research as a whole: An earlier analysis of under 600 of the donors reported 276 Gb of sequence data and some 120 million unique TCR beta sequences from about 200 million T cells. An earlier analysis of more than 450 of the donors used high-throughput TCR beta sequencing to judge whether each TCR beta V gene segment behaved as functional or pseudogenic. Using immunosequencing, the study profiled T cell repertoires from roughly 650 subjects and related those repertoires to cytomegalovirus serostatus. Across about 370 genotyped donors of the cohort, an average of approximately 240,000 unique TCR beta nucleotide sequences per donor were sequenced, and 15% to 20% of those sequences were non-productive. About five DR-DQ haplotypes were treated as single units for association and clustering because of strong linkage in the cohort. All discovery cohort repertoires had been generated on a single sequencing platform. The later analysis used no new phenotypic data to find candidate immune exposures, relying instead on TCR beta sequences and their occurrence across donors. Approximately 330 gigabases of sequencing data and around 85 million unique TCR sequences made up an early release that covered fewer than 650 HLA-typed donors. Besides the first cohort of 550 to 750 subjects, a separate validation cohort made up of over 100 different subjects was used. The study aimed to test whether cataloging public T cell receptors could reveal signatures of past pathogen exposure. Donor age, sex, ethnicity and CMV serostatus were compiled alongside the repertoire data. HLA typing covered class I and class II loci at four-digit resolution. To predict cytomegalovirus infection status, the study combined high-throughput TCR immunosequencing, statistical association of individual TCRs with disease status, and machine learning. In a later analysis, previously published TCR beta repertoires from about 670 donors were re-analyzed and high-resolution HLA genotyping was added so that TCR occurrence patterns could be studied. The genetic ancestry cluster associated with self-reported Caucasian donors included 65% to 90% of the roughly 400 genotyped donors. Genome-wide SNP genotypes for about three fifths of the 666 donors were used in a later genetic analysis, which treated that subset as a discovery cohort. Typing coverage differed by locus: A, B, C, DRB1 and DQB1 were typed in about 629-640 donors, DQA1 in roughly 500, DPA1 in 600 to 610, and DPB1 in roughly 450. Study-wide findings and limitations: The earlier analysis of almost 600 of the donors excluded around 17 rarely observed V segments, including chromosome 9 orphons, because counts were too low. A later analysis found that TCR association rates varied across HLA loci, with DRB1 alleles showing the most associated TCRs and HLA-C alleles the fewest. Cytomegalovirus status was reported to be diagnosed by the classifier with high specificity and sensitivity in both the original and validation cohorts. For the cohort, immune exposure information was limited to CMV serostatus. Broadly in line with IMGT annotations, most TCR beta V segments showed up in productive rearrangements about 87% or about 30% of the time in an earlier analysis of 450 to 750 of the donors. Compared with the approximately 710-donor mean, donors in an Asian-associated ancestry cluster had fewer N-insertions in productive TCRs, according to a later genetic analysis. Linkage disequilibrium might explain the correlated functional status among segregating V segments, but an unknown experimental factor could not be ruled out. A later analysis associated 15,000 or so TCR beta sequences with specific HLA alleles at a false discovery rate of 0.05. Only TCR beta chains were sequenced in this cohort, and the absence of alpha or paired-chain data limited detectable features. According to the authors, the approach could potentially be generalized to other disease states and immunological phenotypes. Some IMGT-functional V segments, including TRBV6-2 and TRBV6-3, could not be distinguished by the 87-base-pair reads and were therefore excluded. A further reported finding was that TCR beta sequences accurately predicted the HLA-A and HLA-B alleles for most subjects in the first cohort. In a later analysis, HLA-associated TCR beta chains showed more clonal expansion and lower generation probabilities than non-associated chains that were equally common. A few of the identified cytomegalovirus-associated TCR beta chains were confirmed in vitro to be specific for cytomegalovirus antigens. The study listed 150 to 200 TCR beta chains as associated with cytomegalovirus. Because HLA typing was missing for some donors at each locus, association tests included only the typed subset. According to a later analysis, most CMV-associated TCR beta chains appeared to be HLA-restricted, and the HLA associations seemed to be driven largely by CMV exposure. A cluster of highly shared sequence variants was judged likely to represent a technical artifact of the sequencing pipeline. A later genetic analysis associated a missense DCLRE1C variant with V-gene and J-gene trimming of TCR beta chains, and an independent cohort replicated the association. Assigning TCR associations to individual alleles was difficult when HLA alleles, especially DR and DQ, strongly co-occurred. Roughly uniform sequencing depth across donors was assumed in presence/absence analyses, although this assumption may not hold. Across donors, most TCR sequences were observed very rarely, whereas some public TCRs were present in many individuals. A later analysis reported that several top co-occurrence clusters appeared linked to parvovirus B19, influenza, CMV and Epstein-Barr virus.

Concerning this clone: The specificity of this receptor is unknown.

Sequences MNHNS (CDR1) and SASEGT (CDR2) are obtained from the germline V gene. Including the terminal cysteine and phenylalanine, the CDR3 comprises 13 residues. Only the CDR3 portion is preserved as DNA: 39 bases, with reading frame beginning at the first base. Trimmed from V: 6 bases; trimmed from J: 4 bases; junction bases lacking a gene match: 6. The method was the immunoSEQ multiplex PCR assay. For the multiplex PCR, a mixture combining 60 forward primers for TCR Vbeta segments and 13 reverse primers for TCR Jbeta segments was used. The CDR3 region of rearranged TCR beta genes was amplified from genomic DNA by a multiplex PCR assay. Amplified TCR beta libraries were sequenced as 87-base-pair reads on the Illumina HiSeq System. As for the original processing: In a later analysis, tens of millions of unique TCR beta chains were counted across the approximately 670 repertoires, and approximately 11 million of these chains were shared by at least two donors. Raw reads were error-corrected and collapsed into unique sequences with a nearest-neighbor algorithm that merged closely related sequences to remove PCR and sequencing errors. To assign V, D and J gene segments, CDR3 sequences were aligned to IMGT reference sequences. For a sequence to be retained, at least a six-nucleotide match to both a V gene segment and a J gene segment was required. Rearrangements were called productive when the CDR3 lacked stop codons and stayed in frame with V and J; all others were non-productive. Following IMGT convention, CDR3 was defined as the stretch from the second conserved V-encoded cysteine up to the conserved J-encoded phenylalanine. In an earlier analysis of around 570 of the donors, sequences lacking an unambiguous match to a single V gene segment were excluded. In an earlier analysis of several hundred of the donors, V segments were called functional above 56.7% productive rearrangements and were called segregating when the between-donor standard deviation exceeded 5%. A statistical classification framework was built for diagnosing cytomegalovirus status from the catalog of TCR beta chain sequences. A later analysis assigned V and J genes by comparing TCR nucleotide sequences with IMGT/GENE-DB human TR gene sequences. Using the TCRdist pipeline, a later analysis assigned CDR3 sequences along with most-parsimonious VDJ recombination scenarios. In a later analysis, every TCR beta chain was defined by the combination of its CDR3 amino acid sequence and its V-gene family, and reads without a unique V-gene family were dropped. In a later analysis, around 650 highly shared, low-generation-probability nucleotide sequences were removed to address suspected cross-contamination and a sequencing artifact. A later analysis calculated a clonal expansion index for each public chain from normalized within-repertoire ranks of inferred template counts. A later analysis computed generation probabilities with a VDJ recombination model fitted to out-of-frame rearrangements, and checked the results against IGoR. In a later analysis, hypergeometric tests were used to score TCR-TCR, TCR-HLA and TCR-CMV co-occurrence, with a repertoire-size bias correction applied to TCR pairs. In a later analysis, false discovery rates were estimated by permuting HLA or CMV assignments 20 times. In a later analysis, co-occurring TCRs were grouped with DBSCAN, and TCRdist sequence similarity was added when clustering was performed within HLA-allele-positive subsets. Co-occurrence clustering excluded repertoires with fewer than 30,000 or more than 120,000 public chains, plus five with anomalous nucleotide sharing. Not all clones reach the TCRdb copy of this immuneACCESS table, which keeps in-frame sequences only. Checked studies attribute under half of the gap to unresolved V genes and leave the rest unexplained. The DNA was the basis for D and trimming; V, J and clone size are from that table. The sample's table lists a count of some 110,000 clones. 2.2% of the sample is taken by the ten largest.

The cohort comprised around 690 healthy bone marrow donors. At the time of sampling, every cohort member was nominally healthy, though immune exposures that went unrecorded were likely present. The donor tested CMV seronegative and was one of the 352 seronegative cohort members. A peripheral blood sample was collected from each donor, and TCR beta sequencing was performed on peripheral blood mononuclear cells. The Qiagen DNeasy Blood Extraction Kit was used to extract genomic DNA from the blood cell samples. The rearranged segments are TRBV6-1 and TRBJ2-7; 7 nucleotides in the junction match TRBD2. The sequence came from a middle-aged man in good health and CMV-seronegative. Source material: PBMCs. DNA sequence: TGTGCCAGCAGCCGGGACTACGTATACGAGCAGTACTTC. Translated, it reads CASSRDYVYEQYF.